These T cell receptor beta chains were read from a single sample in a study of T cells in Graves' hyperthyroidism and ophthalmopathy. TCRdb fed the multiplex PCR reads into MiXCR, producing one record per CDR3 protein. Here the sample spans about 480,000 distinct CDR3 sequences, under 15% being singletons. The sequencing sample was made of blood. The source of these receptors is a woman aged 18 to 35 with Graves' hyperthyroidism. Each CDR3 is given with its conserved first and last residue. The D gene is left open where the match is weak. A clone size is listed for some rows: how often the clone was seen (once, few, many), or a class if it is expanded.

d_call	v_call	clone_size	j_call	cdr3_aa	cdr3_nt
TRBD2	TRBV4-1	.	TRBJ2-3	CASSQGVRREGTDTQYF	TGCGCCAGCAGCCAAGGAGTTAGGCGGGAGGGCACAGATACGCAGTATTTT
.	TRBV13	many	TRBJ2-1	CASSLGSFLSSYNEQFF	TGTGCCAGCAGCTTGGGCTCGTTCCTCAGCTCCTACAATGAGCAGTTCTTC
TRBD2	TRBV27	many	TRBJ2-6	CASSRSGTSGRLAGANVLTF	TGTGCCAGCAGTCGATCCGGGACTAGCGGGAGATTAGCTGGGGCCAACGTCCTGACTTTC
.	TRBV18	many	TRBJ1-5	CASSPGGNNQPQHF	TGTGCCAGCTCACCAGGCGGAAACAATCAGCCCCAGCATTTT
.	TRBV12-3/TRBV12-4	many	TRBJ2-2	CASSLEFVLLGTGELFF	TGTGCCAGCAGTTTAGAATTTGTCCTCCTCGGCACCGGGGAGCTGTTTTTT
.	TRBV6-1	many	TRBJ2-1	CASSYGLMSSYNEQFF	TGTGCCAGCAGTTACGGTCTCATGAGCTCCTACAATGAGCAGTTCTTC
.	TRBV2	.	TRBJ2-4	CASSEVGGGGQNIQYF	TGTGCCAGCAGTGAAGTGGGCGGGGGCGGACAAAACATTCAGTACTTC
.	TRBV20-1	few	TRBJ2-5	CSARGGLETQYF	TGCAGTGCTAGGGGCGGGCTGGAGACCCAGTACTTC
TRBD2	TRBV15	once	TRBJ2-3	CATSRDPAGGIDTQYF	TGTGCCACCAGCAGAGATCCAGCGGGAGGTATAGATACGCAGTATTTT
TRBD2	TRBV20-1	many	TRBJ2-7	CSAGTSGGYEQYF	TGCAGTGCCGGGACTAGCGGCGGATACGAGCAGTACTTC
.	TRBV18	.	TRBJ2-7	CASSAPSVPYEQYF	TGTGCCAGCTCAGCGCCTAGCGTCCCCTACGAGCAGTACTTC
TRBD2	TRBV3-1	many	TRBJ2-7	CASSPTSGRSYEQYF	TGTGCCAGCAGCCCTACTAGCGGGAGATCTTACGAGCAGTACTTC
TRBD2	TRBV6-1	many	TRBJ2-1	CASFPRAGLAGGGSYNEQFF	TGTGCCAGCTTTCCCCGCGCGGGACTAGCGGGAGGGGGGTCCTACAATGAGCAGTTCTTC
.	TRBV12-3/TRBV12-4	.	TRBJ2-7	CASSFGESYEQYF	TGTGCCAGCAGTTTCGGGGAGTCCTACGAGCAGTACTTC
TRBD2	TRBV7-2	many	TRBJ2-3	CASSLPTSGSSGDTQYF	TGTGCCAGCAGCCTACCGACTAGCGGATCTTCAGGGGATACGCAGTATTTT
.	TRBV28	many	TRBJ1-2	CASSSMGPDYGYTF	TGTGCCAGCAGTTCCATGGGACCCGACTATGGCTACACCTTC
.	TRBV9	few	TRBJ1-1	CAGSVTEEKAFF	TGTGCCGGCAGCGTTACGGAGGAAAAAGCTTTCTTT
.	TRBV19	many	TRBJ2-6	CASSIGRSSGANVLTF	TGTGCCAGTAGTATAGGGAGAAGTTCCGGGGCCAACGTCCTGACTTTC
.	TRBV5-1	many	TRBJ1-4	CASSLAGASGGEKLFF	TGCGCCAGCAGCTTGGCGGGGGCATCCGGAGGTGAAAAACTGTTTTTT
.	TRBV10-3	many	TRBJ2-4	CAISPRQENIQYF	TGTGCCATCAGTCCCAGACAGGAAAACATTCAGTACTTC
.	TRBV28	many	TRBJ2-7	CASRIEGTKSYEQYF	TGTGCCAGCAGAATAGAAGGGACAAAATCCTACGAGCAGTACTTC
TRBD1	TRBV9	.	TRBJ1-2	CASDAAGGIGYTF	TGTGCCAGCGATGCTGCAGGGGGCATCGGCTACACCTTC
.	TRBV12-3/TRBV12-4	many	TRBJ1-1	CAIARRGWVDTEAFF	TGTGCCATCGCACGGCGGGGGTGGGTGGACACTGAAGCTTTCTTT
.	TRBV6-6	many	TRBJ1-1	CASSYSMGYAEAFF	TGTGCCAGCAGTTACTCGATGGGATATGCTGAAGCTTTCTTT
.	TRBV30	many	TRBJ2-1	CAWSYINEQFF	TGTGCCTGGAGTTATATCAATGAGCAGTTCTTC
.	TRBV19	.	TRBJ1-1	CASRKENQDEAFF	TGTGCCAGTAGGAAGGAAAACCAGGATGAAGCTTTCTTT
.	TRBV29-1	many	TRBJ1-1	CSAAPSTEAFF	TGCAGCGCGGCTCCTAGCACTGAAGCTTTCTTT
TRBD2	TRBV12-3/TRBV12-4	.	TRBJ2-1	CASSTSGVASEQFF	TGTGCCAGCAGTACTAGCGGGGTGGCGAGTGAGCAGTTCTTC
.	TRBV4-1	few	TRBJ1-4	CASSQDSVNEKLFF	TGCGCCAGCAGCCAAGACAGTGTGAACGAAAAGCTGTTTTTT
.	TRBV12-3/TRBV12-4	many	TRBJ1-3	CASSLEGDSGNTIYF	TGTGCCAGCAGTTTAGAGGGGGACTCTGGAAACACCATATATTTT
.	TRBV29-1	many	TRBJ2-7	CSVHLGGPRYEQYF	TGCAGCGTTCATCTAGGGGGACCGCGCTACGAGCAGTACTTC
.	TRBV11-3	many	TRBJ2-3	CASSHGLRTDTQYF	TGTGCCAGCAGCCACGGACTGCGCACAGATACGCAGTATTTT
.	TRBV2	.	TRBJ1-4	CASSEALRRSPDEKLFF	TGTGCCAGCAGTGAGGCCCTCCGGCGCTCCCCGGATGAAAAACTGTTTTTT
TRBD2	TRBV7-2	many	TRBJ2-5	CASSPTFRAGRQTQYF	TGTGCCAGCAGCCCGACGTTTCGAGCGGGAAGGCAGACCCAGTACTTC
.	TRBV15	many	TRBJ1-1	CATSNPGRTQAFF	TGTGCCACCAGCAACCCGGGGAGAACTCAAGCTTTCTTT
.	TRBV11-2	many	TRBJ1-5	CASSNRGAVGSNQPQHF	TGTGCCAGCAGCAACCGTGGGGCAGTTGGGAGCAATCAGCCCCAGCATTTT
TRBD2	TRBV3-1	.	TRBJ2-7	CASSQDSQGLAVYYEQYF	TGTGCCAGCAGCCAAGATAGTCAGGGACTAGCGGTCTACTACGAGCAGTACTTC
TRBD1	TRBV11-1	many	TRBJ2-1	CASSQGQGVYNEQFF	TGTGCCAGCAGCCAAGGACAGGGTGTGTACAATGAGCAGTTCTTC
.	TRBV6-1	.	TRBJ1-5	CASSRYRVGGNQPQHF	TGTGCCAGCAGCCGCTACAGGGTCGGGGGCAATCAGCCCCAGCATTTT
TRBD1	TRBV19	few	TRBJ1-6	CASSMTGGSNSPLHF	TGTGCCAGTAGTATGACAGGGGGCAGCAATTCACCCCTCCACTTT
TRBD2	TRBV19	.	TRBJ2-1	CASSGLATNEQFF	TGTGCCAGTTCGGGACTAGCGACGAATGAGCAGTTCTTC
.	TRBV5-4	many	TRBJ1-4	CASSEGGEANEKLFF	TGTGCCAGCAGCGAGGGTGGCGAGGCTAATGAAAAACTGTTTTTT
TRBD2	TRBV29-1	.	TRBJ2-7	CSVDSPSGRADEQYF	TGCAGCGTTGATTCTCCTAGCGGGAGGGCCGACGAGCAGTACTTC
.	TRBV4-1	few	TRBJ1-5	CASSQGIRQPQHF	TGCGCCAGCAGCCAGGGGATACGTCAGCCCCAGCATTTT
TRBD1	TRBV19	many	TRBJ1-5	CASSRTGDSNQPQHF	TGTGCCAGTAGTCGGACAGGGGACAGCAATCAGCCCCAGCATTTT
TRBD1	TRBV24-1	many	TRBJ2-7	CATSGRDRGVYEQYF	TGTGCCACCAGTGGACGGGACAGGGGGGTCTACGAGCAGTACTTC
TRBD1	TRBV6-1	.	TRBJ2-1	CASSPRTGGSYNEQFF	TGTGCCAGCAGTCCAAGGACAGGGGGGTCCTACAATGAGCAGTTCTTC
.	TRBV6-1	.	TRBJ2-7	CASTTGYEQYF	TGTGCCAGCACCACGGGCTACGAGCAGTACTTC
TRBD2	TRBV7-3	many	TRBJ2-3	CASSRTSGSTDTQYF	TGTGCCAGCAGCCGGACTAGCGGGAGCACAGATACGCAGTATTTT
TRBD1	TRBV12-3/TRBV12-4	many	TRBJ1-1	CASSRTGGGTEAFF	TGTGCCAGCAGTCGCACAGGGGGAGGGACTGAAGCTTTCTTT
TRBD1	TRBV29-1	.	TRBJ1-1	CSVTGGGNTEAFF	TGCAGCGTTACAGGGGGCGGAAACACTGAAGCTTTCTTT
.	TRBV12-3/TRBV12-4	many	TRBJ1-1	CASSQMISNTEAFF	TGTGCCAGCAGCCAAATGATATCTAACACTGAAGCTTTCTTT
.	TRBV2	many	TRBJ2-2	CASSEALGGTGELFF	TGTGCCAGCAGTGAAGCGCTTGGGGGCACCGGGGAGCTGTTTTTT
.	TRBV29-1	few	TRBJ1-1	CSVESQGSTEAFF	TGCAGCGTTGAATCGCAGGGGAGCACTGAAGCTTTCTTT